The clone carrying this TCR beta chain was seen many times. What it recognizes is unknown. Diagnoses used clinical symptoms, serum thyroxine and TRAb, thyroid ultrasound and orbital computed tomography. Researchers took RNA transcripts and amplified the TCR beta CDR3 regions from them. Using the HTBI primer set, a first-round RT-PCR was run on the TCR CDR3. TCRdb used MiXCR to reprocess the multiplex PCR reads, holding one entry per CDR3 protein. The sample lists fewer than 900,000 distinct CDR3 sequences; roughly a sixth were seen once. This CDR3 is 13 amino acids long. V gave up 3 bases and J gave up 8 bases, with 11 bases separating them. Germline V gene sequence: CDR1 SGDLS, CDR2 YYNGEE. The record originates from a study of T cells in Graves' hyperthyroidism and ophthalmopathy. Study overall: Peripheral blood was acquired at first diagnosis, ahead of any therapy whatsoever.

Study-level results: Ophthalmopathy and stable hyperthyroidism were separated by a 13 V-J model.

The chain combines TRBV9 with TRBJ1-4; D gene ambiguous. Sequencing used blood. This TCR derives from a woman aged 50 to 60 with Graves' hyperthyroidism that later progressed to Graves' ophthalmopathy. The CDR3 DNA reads TGTGCCAGCAGCGCTTCGGGCGGGGAAAAACTGTTTTTT. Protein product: CASSASGGEKLFF.